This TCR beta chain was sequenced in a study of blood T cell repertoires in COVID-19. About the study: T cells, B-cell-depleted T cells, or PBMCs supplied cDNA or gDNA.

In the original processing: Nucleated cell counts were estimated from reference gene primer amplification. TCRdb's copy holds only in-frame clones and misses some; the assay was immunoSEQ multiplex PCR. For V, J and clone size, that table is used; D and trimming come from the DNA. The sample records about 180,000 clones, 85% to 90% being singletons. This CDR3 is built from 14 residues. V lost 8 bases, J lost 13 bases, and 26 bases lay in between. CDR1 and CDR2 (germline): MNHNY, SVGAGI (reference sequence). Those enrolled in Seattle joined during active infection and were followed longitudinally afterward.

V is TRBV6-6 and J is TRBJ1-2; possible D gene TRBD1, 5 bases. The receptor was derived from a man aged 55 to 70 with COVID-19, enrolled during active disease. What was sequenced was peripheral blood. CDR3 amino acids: CASSSDPRLRASTF. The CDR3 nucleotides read TGTGCCAGCTCATCTGACCCTCGCCTCAGGGCCAGCACCTTC.